This TCR beta chain was sequenced during a study of blood T cells in healthy people across ages. Isolation of PBMCs gave at least 6 million cells per sample. A J-beta primer mix and a sample-barcoded 5' primer were used in a second PCR of about 7 to 12 cycles. Each of the samples gave a minimum of 3 million paired-end reads that contained CDR3. MiXCR, run by TCRdb on the 5' RACE reads, gives a single entry per CDR3 protein. The sample carries hundreds of thousands of distinct CDR3 sequences, approximately 53% recorded once. Notes on the study in general: In long-lived donors, naive CD4+ cell counts and diversity exceeded those of aged donors.

From germline, CDR1 is MNHNS and CDR2 SASEGT. V was cut by 6 bases and J by 1 base, with 9 bases left in between. The CDR3 loop spans 13 amino acids. Points on this clonotype: The antigen is unknown. A read error is possible here, since a much larger clone lies one base away.

The source material was blood. The origin of this receptor is a man aged 35 to 55 in good health. The gene calls are TRBV6-1 and TRBJ2-5, with D perhaps matching TRBD1 (6 bases). In nucleotides, the CDR3 is TGTGCCAGCAGACGGGACACCCAAGAGACCCAGTACTTC. It translates to CASRRDTQETQYF.